Below are 14 T cell receptor beta chains sequenced from a single sample in a study of blood T cells in healthy people across ages. It was with a sample-barcoded 5' primer and a J-beta primer mix that a second PCR of about 6 to 12 cycles was run. A single record per CDR3 protein comes from TCRdb applying MiXCR to the 5' RACE reads. The table shows hundreds of thousands of distinct CDR3 sequences, with 45% to 50% occurring only once. What was sequenced was blood. Source of these receptors: a woman aged 60-70 years in good health.

V usage is TRBV6-2 or TRBV6-3 and J usage is TRBJ2-5, with TRBD2 identical over 12 bases. Germline V gene lookup returns CDR1 MNHEY and CDR2 SVGEGT. Trimming took 7 bases from V and 4 from J; bases not matched to a gene: 7. This CDR3 region has 15 residues. For the CDR3, the DNA is TGTGCCAGCACTATAACGGGACTAGCGGGAGAGACCCAGTACTTC. It yields the protein CASTITGLAGETQYF.

V and J are TRBV28 and TRBJ2-7; D not resolved. Germline loops: CDR1 MDHEN, CDR2 SYDVKM. The CDR3 covers 16 residues. Trimming took off 6 bases at V and 1 base at J, with 19 bases between the two ends. This CDR3 is CASSPPLGSPSYEQYF. The CDR3 DNA sequence: TGTGCCAGCAGCCCCCCCCTCGGGTCACCTTCCTACGAGCAGTACTTC.

This clonotype has a handful of counts. This chain connects TRBV4-2 to TRBJ2-1; TRBD2 agrees at 7 bases. V shed 0 bases, J shed 4 bases, and the junction held 3 bases outside the gene matches. The CDR3 loop spans 15 amino acids. Germline V gives CDR1 LGHNA, CDR2 YNFKEQ. CDR3 DNA sequence: TGTGCCAGCAGCCAAGAGGGCGGGAGTTACAATGAGCAGTTCTTC. Amino acid sequence: CASSQEGGSYNEQFF.

The rearrangement links TRBV24-1 to TRBJ2-7, with D uncertain. CDR3 length: 12 amino acids. Trimming took off 7 bases at V and 7 bases at J, with 13 bases between the two ends. Germline V gene sequence: CDR1 KGHDR, CDR2 SFDVKD. CDR3 protein: CATSPSYNEQYF. The CDR3 nucleotides are TGTGCCACCAGCCCCAGCTACAATGAGCAGTACTTC.

This clonotype was recorded a few times. The V and J genes are TRBV7-9 and TRBJ2-4; TRBD2 might be the D (7 bases). This CDR3 contains 15 residues. V lost 6 bases to trimming and J lost 3 bases, with 15 bases between them. Germline V CDR1 and CDR2: SEHNR, FQNEAQ (reference sequence). The CDR3 DNA sequence: TGTGCCAGCAGTCTACAGGGAGGGGTCAAAAACATTCAGTACTTC. This gives the protein CASSLQGGVKNIQYF.

The CDR3 coding sequence is TGTGCCAGCAGTTTTTTGGGGAGCTCCTACAATGAGCAGTTCTTC. It specifies CASSFLGSSYNEQFF. The chain links TRBV28 to TRBJ2-1; D perhaps matches TRBD2 (5 bases). V lost 3 bases, J lost 0 bases, and 9 bases lay in between. CDR1 is MDHEN, CDR2 SYDVKM, per germline. The CDR3 is 15 residues long.

This clonotype has a handful of counts. The chain combines TRBV5-1 with TRBJ1-1, with 8 bases that match TRBD1. The germline V gene encodes CDR1 SGHRS and CDR2 YFSETQ. With 4 bases clipped from V and 4 bases from J, the junction kept 9 bases outside the gene matches. CDR3 length equals 15 residues. CDR3 bases: TGCGCCAGCAGCCCAGGGGGCCGGGTAAGCACTGAAGCTTTCTTT. Protein sequence: CASSPGGRVSTEAFF.

This clonotype was recorded a few times. The rearrangement uses TRBV20-1 and TRBJ1-4, with a weak D call TRBD1 (6 bases). V was pared by 0 bases and J by 3 bases, with 11 bases between. Germline V gives CDR1 DFQATT, CDR2 SNEGSKA (reference sequence). The CDR3 totals 15 residues. In DNA, the CDR3 is TGCAGTGCTAGAGATCAGGGGCGAGCTAATGAAAAACTGTTTTTT. Translating gives CSARDQGRANEKLFF.

This clonotype has a handful of counts. This chain connects TRBV5-5 to TRBJ1-1; D is possibly TRBD1 (5 bases). V was shortened by 0 bases and J by 4 bases, with 16 bases between the two germline ends. CDR3 length: 16 amino acids. CDR1 is SGHKS, CDR2 YYEKEE, per germline (reference sequence). CDR3 coding DNA: TGTGCCAGCAGCTTGGTCGGGGCGCGGGTTGCCACTGAAGCTTTCTTT. Translating gives CASSLVGARVATEAFF.

This clonotype was seen only a few times. The V call is TRBV6-2 or TRBV6-3, the J call TRBJ1-2; TRBD1 is a possible D gene (6 bases). The CDR3 extends over 14 amino acids. The ends were cut back, 5 bases at V and 2 bases at J, with 12 bases in the middle. CDR1 is MNHEY, CDR2 SVGEGT, per germline. CDR3 amino acids: CASSRDNANYGYTF. As DNA, the CDR3 is TGTGCCAGCAGTAGGGACAACGCAAACTATGGCTACACCTTC.

The rearrangement links TRBV4-1 to TRBJ2-1; the D gene is possibly TRBD2 (6 bases). The CDR3 is made up of 11 amino acids. Between the trimmed V and J ends, which lost 6 bases and 8 bases, there was a span of 8 bases. Germline loops: CDR1 MGHRA, CDR2 YSYEKL. CDR3 sequence (DNA): TGCGCCAGCAGAACTAGCCATGAGCAGTTCTTC. Translated: CASRTSHEQFF.

V and J are TRBV20-1 and TRBJ1-6; the D is unclear. Trimming took 5 bases from V and 3 from J, leaving 17 bases between them. This CDR3 comprises 16 residues. From germline, CDR1 is DFQATT and CDR2 SNEGSKA (reference sequence). This CDR3 reads CSARNRVLFYNSPLHF. The DNA of the CDR3 is TGCAGTGCTCGTAACCGGGTACTGTTCTATAATTCACCCCTCCACTTT.

This clonotype was seen many times. A read error is possible here, since a much larger clone lies one base away. V usage is TRBV7-9 and J usage is TRBJ2-7; D is perhaps TRBD2 (6 bases). This CDR3 comprises 14 residues. Germline values: CDR1 SEHNR, CDR2 FQNEAQ (reference sequence). With 5 bases removed from V and 2 bases from J, the gap between germline ends came to 13 bases. The CDR3 nucleotides read TGTGCCAGCAGCGCCGAGCGGGCAGCCTACGAGCAGTACTTC. Amino acids: CASSAERAAYEQYF.

This clonotype was detected a few times. This rearrangement joins TRBV10-3 to TRBJ1-1; D gene ambiguous. Per the germline V gene, CDR1 is ENHRY and CDR2 is SYGVKD. V was shortened by 3 bases and J by 11 bases, with 13 bases between the two germline ends. This CDR3 spans 12 amino acids. The CDR3 is CAISDTQTGAFF. In nucleotides, the CDR3 is TGTGCCATCAGTGACACCCAGACGGGGGCTTTCTTT.